A single T cell receptor beta chain is shown here with its context. The data are from a study of blood T cell repertoires in COVID-19. The overall study: Italy, Spain and the United States were the sources of the convalescent and acute COVID-19 samples. Sources were T cells, B-cell-depleted T cells, or PBMCs; the material itself was cDNA or gDNA.

In terms of age and location, participants ranged from roughly 18 to 90 years and lived in about 25 US areas. Two negative PCRs, clearance, or symptom resolution were required of recovered Cohort 3 donors. Profiling relied on immunoSEQ multiplex PCR, and the TCRdb table lists in-frame clones only, not all of them. The sample consists of roughly 290,000 clones, about nine tenths of them appearing once. The sequencing sample was made of PBMCs or T cells enriched from blood (not recorded which). The origin of this receptor is a woman between 40 and 50 years old who had recovered from COVID-19.

The CDR3 bases are TGTGCCTGGAGTCCGTACCCTTCAGGGGATGAAGCTTTCTTT. This gives the protein CAWSPYPSGDEAFF. The genes are TRBV30 and TRBJ1-1; tentative D call: TRBD1 (6 bases). V was trimmed by 2 bases and J by 7 bases, leaving 17 bases between them. Germline loops: CDR1 GTSNPN, CDR2 SVGIG (reference sequence). CDR3 length: 14 amino acids.